The sequence of this TCR beta chain was determined in a study of T cells in Graves' hyperthyroidism and ophthalmopathy. Notes on the study in general: Researchers found most expanded thyroid clonotypes above 0.001 in blood as well. Ophthalmopathy was distinguished from stable hyperthyroidism by 13 V-J signatures.

This clonotype was observed a handful of times. Antigen unknown. Aged 18 to 65, the patients had hyperthyroidism that was newly diagnosed and had lasted under 2 months. Diagnoses rested on clinical symptoms, serum thyroxine and TRAb, thyroid ultrasound and orbital computed tomography. Using RNA transcripts as the source, TCR beta CDR3 regions were amplified. The TCR CDR3 first-round RT-PCR relied on the HTBI primer set. TCRdb independently ran MiXCR on the multiplex PCR reads; one entry per CDR3 protein. The sample carries about 560,000 distinct CDR3 sequences, 46% recorded once. The sequence was collected from a young woman with Graves' hyperthyroidism. The sequenced sample was peripheral blood or thyroid tissue (not recorded which).

CDR3 amino acids: CASRSPRGYEQYF. CDR3 coding DNA: TGTGCCAGCAGGTCTCCGAGGGGTTACGAGCAGTACTTC. J is TRBJ2-7 and V is TRBV7-2, with D perhaps being TRBD1 or TRBD2 (5 bases each). The germline gives CDR1 SGHTA, CDR2 FQGNSA. Trimming shortened V by 6 bases and J by 4 bases, and 13 bases separated the two germline ends. The CDR3 length is 13 residues.